The entry below describes one T cell receptor (beta chain). Its specific antigen is unknown. There are no base qualities to consult, and no much larger clone falls within one base. This entry is derived from a study of blood T cell repertoires in COVID-19 (dated by TCRdb to about 2020). As for the study more broadly: Collaborator samples came from the United States, Italy and Spain and covered acute and convalescent phases of COVID-19. The material from the prospective study consisted of cDNA or gDNA derived from T cells, B-cell-depleted T cells, or PBMCs. Deeply sampled blood TCRbeta repertoires from subjects exposed to, actively infected with, or recovered from COVID-19 were included in the dataset. A freely available public database, intended as a resource for researchers studying the immune response to SARS-CoV-2, is where the repertoires were released. Samples were obtained from the ongoing ImmuneRACE study (first 160 participants) and from 1,000 to 1,500 subjects provided by 6 global collaborators. Nearly every sample came with metadata listing a de-identified subject ID, COVID-19 status, age in years and sex. Where available, HLA class I and class II types were obtained from metadata supplied by the sample provider rather than from assay-based typing. What the work shows at the level of the full study, not this receptor alone: Clinical and demographic metadata were provided uncurated, with the amount varying by source and participant.

The CDR1 and CDR2 encoded by the germline V gene (reference sequence) are DFQATT and SNEGSKA. Trimming takes 3 bases off V and 4 bases off J; junction bases not matched to a gene: 4. Inclusive of the bounding cysteine and phenylalanine, the CDR3 is 13 residues long. The sequence is cut down to CDR3 DNA, 39 bases in frame from base 1. A second Seattle source provided samples from volunteer blood donors who had recovered from COVID-19. Each collaborating institution followed its own protocols to collect whole blood in K2EDTA tubes. For TCRbeta analysis, collaborators shipped samples as frozen whole blood, isolated PBMCs, or DNA extracted from either of those sample types. The immunoSEQ Assay, a bias-controlled multiplex PCR, was used to amplify TCRbeta CDR3 regions from genomic DNA. The authors' pipeline ran thus. The number of nucleated cells in each sample was estimated by amplification of reference gene primers within the assay. Sequence reads were collapsed and filtered to measure the absolute abundance of every unique TCRbeta CDR3 rearrangement. For each sample, productive Simpson clonality was calculated by taking the square root of Simpson's diversity index across productive rearrangements. Entries here come from immuneACCESS through TCRdb and include only in-frame sequences with V and J called. Some clones fail to appear in such tables; in the studies checked, an unresolved V gene covers under half of the shortfall, and the cause of the remainder is unknown. That table supplies the V and J calls and clone size; D and trimming were determined from the DNA. Recorded for this sample are roughly 300,000 clones; over 75% of them occurred a single time. The biggest ten clones account for 7.8% of the sample.

This receptor was obtained from a woman between 50 and 59 years old who had recovered from COVID-19. Sequencing used peripheral blood. The receptor chain draws on TRBV20-1 and TRBJ2-7, with 9 bases aligning to TRBD2. CDR3 region: CSASNSGSYEQYF. DNA sequence: TGCAGTGCTAGTAATAGCGGGAGTTACGAGCAGTACTTC.